This T cell receptor beta chain emerged from a study of preoperative IRX-2 immunotherapy in early breast cancer. This table comes from immunoSEQ multiplex PCR, and its TCRdb copy is limited to in-frame clones, with some not included. The data contain tens of thousands of clones, about 81% of them singletons. Treatment defined: preoperative locoregional IRX-2 cytokine immunotherapy. This phase Ib study tested locoregional IRX-2 cytokine immunotherapy given before surgery. V was pared by 6 bases and J by 0 bases, with 8 bases between. Germline V lookup: CDR1 LNHDA, CDR2 SQIVND (reference sequence). CDR3 size: 13 residues.

The specimen was lymph node tissue, collected after IRX-2 immunotherapy. The J gene is TRBJ1-1, the V gene TRBV19; unclear D gene. This TCR came from a human donor with breast cancer. The CDR3 DNA is TGTGCCAGTAGCGCGGACCTGAACACTGAAGCTTTCTTT. This gives the protein CASSADLNTEAFF.